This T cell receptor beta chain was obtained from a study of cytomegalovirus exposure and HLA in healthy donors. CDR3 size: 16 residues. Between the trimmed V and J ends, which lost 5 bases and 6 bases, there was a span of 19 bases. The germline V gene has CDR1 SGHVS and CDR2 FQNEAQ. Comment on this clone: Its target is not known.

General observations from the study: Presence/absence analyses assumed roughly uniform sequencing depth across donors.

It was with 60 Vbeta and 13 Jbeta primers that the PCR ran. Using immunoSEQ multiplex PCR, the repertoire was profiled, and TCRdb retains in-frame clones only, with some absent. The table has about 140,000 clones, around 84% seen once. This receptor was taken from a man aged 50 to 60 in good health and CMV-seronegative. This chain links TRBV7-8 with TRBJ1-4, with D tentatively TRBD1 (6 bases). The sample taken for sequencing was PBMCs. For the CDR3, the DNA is TGTGCCAGCAGCCCACGCCCAGGGGAACAGCATGAAAAACTGTTTTTT. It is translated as CASSPRPGEQHEKLFF.